Given below is one T cell receptor (beta chain) in context. What it binds is unknown. Each of the donors was a healthy bone marrow donor. This sample stems from a study of cytomegalovirus exposure and HLA in healthy donors. With 60 Vbeta and 13 Jbeta primers, the PCR was carried out. Original data processing: It was a later analysis that counted around 85 million unique TCR beta chains, of which some 10 million were shared. Method: immunoSEQ multiplex PCR; TCRdb's copy keeps in-frame clones and lacks some. V and J calls and clone size are those listed in that table; D and trimming were worked out from the DNA. This table holds 110,000 to 150,000 clones, more than 65% found once. Germline lookup yields CDR1 SGHNT and CDR2 YYREEE (reference sequence). With 8 bases removed from V and 7 bases from J, the gap between germline ends came to 21 bases. This CDR3 has 14 amino acids. Regarding the study as a whole: TRBV6-2, TRBV6-3 and some other V segments were excluded as indistinguishable. Later on, an analysis showed TCR association rates differing by HLA locus, with DRB1 the most and HLA-C the fewest.

Sequencing used PBMCs. The TCR sequence derives from a woman in her twenties or thirties in good health and CMV-seronegative. The chain carries TRBV5-4 and TRBJ1-2; D is perhaps TRBD1 (6 bases). The CDR3 spells CASTMVGAVRGYTF. The CDR3 DNA is TGTGCCAGTACCATGGTGGGGGCGGTTCGTGGCTACACCTTC.